These T cell receptor beta chains were read from a single sample in a study of neurological immune-mediated disorders. A single record per CDR3 protein comes from TCRdb applying MiXCR to the 5' RACE reads. Here the sample spans tens of thousands of distinct CDR3 sequences, under 3.5% being singletons. The specimen was PBMCs. The receptors were gathered from a man in his forties with multiple sclerosis. Each CDR3 is given with its conserved first and last residue. D genes are given only for firm matches. Some rows mark clone size as missing; the rest say once, few, many or name a class of expanded clone.

d_call | clone_size | j_call | v_call | cdr3_nt | cdr3_aa
. | many | TRBJ1-1 | TRBV5-1 | TGCGCCAGCAGAACCGGTACGGTCCGAACTGAAGCTTTCTTT | CASRTGTVRTEAFF
. | many | TRBJ2-5 | TRBV5-1 | TGCGCCAGCAGCTTGGAACAGGGAATTCGTTGGACCCAGTACTTC | CASSLEQGIRWTQYF
. | . | TRBJ1-1 | TRBV12-3/TRBV12-4 | TGTGCCAGCAGTCGTACAGGGAACGGATGGGCTGAAGCTTTCTTT | CASSRTGNGWAEAFF
TRBD1 | many | TRBJ1-2 | TRBV9 | TGTGCCAGCAGCCTAGAGGGGGCCGGAGGCTACACCTTC | CASSLEGAGGYTF
. | many | TRBJ2-6 | TRBV25-1 | TGTGCCAGCAGTGGTGGTGCTGGGGCCAACGTCCTGACTTTC | CASSGGAGANVLTF
TRBD2 | many | TRBJ2-3 | TRBV5-1 | TGCGCCAGCAGCTTAGCGGGGGGGCCAGTTTTAGATACGCAGTATTTT | CASSLAGGPVLDTQYF
. | many | TRBJ2-1 | TRBV7-8 | TGTGCCAGCAGCTTAGAGGGAGTCGCATATGAGCAGTTCTTC | CASSLEGVAYEQFF
TRBD2 | many | TRBJ2-3 | TRBV6-5 | TGTGCCAGCAGTTTCCCCCCCGGGACTAGCGGGGGGGCGGCAGATACGCAGTATTTT | CASSFPPGTSGGAADTQYF
. | many | TRBJ2-3 | TRBV7-6 | TGTGCCAGCAGCCCACGGGCCCAGACCACAGATACGCAGTATTTT | CASSPRAQTTDTQYF
. | many | TRBJ2-5 | TRBV5-1 | TGCGCCAGCAGCTTCGATACAGGGTTTGAGTACCAAGAGACCCAGTACTTC | CASSFDTGFEYQETQYF
. | many | TRBJ1-2 | TRBV27 | TGTGCCAGCAGTTTAGGGGGGCCGGGGATAGCTGGCTACACCTTC | CASSLGGPGIAGYTF
. | many | TRBJ2-2 | TRBV15 | TGTGCCACCAGCAGGGAAGTTTCAGACCGGGCCCGGGAGCTGTTTTTT | CATSREVSDRARELFF
. | many | TRBJ1-2 | TRBV20-1 | TGCAGTGCGGGGGCGGGCTATGGCTACACCTTC | CSAGAGYGYTF
. | many | TRBJ1-3 | TRBV5-1 | TGCGCCAGCAGCTCACAGCTCTCTGGAAACACCATATATTTT | CASSSQLSGNTIYF
TRBD2 | many | TRBJ2-1 | TRBV10-1 | TGCGCCAGCAGTGCGGGGGGAAACAATGAGCAGTTCTTC | CASSAGGNNEQFF
TRBD1 | few | TRBJ1-6 | TRBV12-3/TRBV12-4 | TGTGCCAGCAGTCTACAGGGGAGATCAACCCTCAACTTT | CASSLQGRSTLNF
TRBD2 | many | TRBJ2-3 | TRBV20-1 | TGCAGTGCTAGAGCCCAGCGGGGAAGCACAGATACGCAGTATTTT | CSARAQRGSTDTQYF
. | many | TRBJ1-2 | TRBV20-1 | TGCAGTGCTAGAGACCAACGCCCGCCCAGATATGGCTACACCTTC | CSARDQRPPRYGYTF
TRBD2 | many | TRBJ2-2 | TRBV25-1 | TGTGCCAGCAGTGAGGAGCGACTAGCGGGAGTGGCCGGGGAGCTGTTTTTT | CASSEERLAGVAGELFF
TRBD1 | many | TRBJ1-4 | TRBV5-1 | TGCGCCAGCAGCTTACAGGGGGCAACTAATGAAAAACTGTTTTTT | CASSLQGATNEKLFF
. | many | TRBJ1-1 | TRBV5-6 | TGTGCCAGCAGCCCACAGGGAGTTAGGGTCACTGAAGCTTTCTTT | CASSPQGVRVTEAFF
. | many | TRBJ2-3 | TRBV15 | TGTGCCACCAGCAGAGATCTGGGGACTCCCCAGACAGATACGCAGTATTTT | CATSRDLGTPQTDTQYF
. | many | TRBJ1-2 | TRBV10-3 | TGTGCCATCAGTGAGGAAGGCAGGGCCATATATGGCTACACCTTC | CAISEEGRAIYGYTF
. | many | TRBJ2-5 | TRBV5-1 | TGCGCCAGCAGCAAGACAGGGGAGGGGGAGACCCAGTACTTC | CASSKTGEGETQYF
TRBD2 | . | TRBJ2-3 | TRBV6-6 | TGTGCCAGCAAAGCAGCGGGGTTAGCAGATACGCAGTATTTT | CASKAAGLADTQYF
. | many | TRBJ1-2 | TRBV12-3/TRBV12-4 | TGTGCCAGCAGTTTCGGGCCCACAAACCATGGCTACACCTTC | CASSFGPTNHGYTF
TRBD1 | many | TRBJ1-2 | TRBV10-3 | TGTGCCATCATGGGGACAGGGCCCTTCTATGGCTACACCTTC | CAIMGTGPFYGYTF
TRBD2 | many | TRBJ2-7 | TRBV7-2 | TGTGCCAGCAGCTTAGGGGGAGCGGGGCCCCCCTACGAGCAGTACTTC | CASSLGGAGPPYEQYF
. | . | TRBJ1-2 | TRBV4-2 | TGTGACAGCAGCAAAGGCAGCTATGGCTACACCTTC | CDSSKGSYGYTF
TRBD2 | many | TRBJ2-1 | TRBV20-1 | TGCAGTGCTACCCGTCCGGGACTAGCGCGAGGGAATGAGCAGTTCTTC | CSATRPGLARGNEQFF
. | many | TRBJ2-5 | TRBV7-9 | TGTGCCAGCAGCTTAAACAGTTATCTCCAAGAGACCCAGTACTTC | CASSLNSYLQETQYF
. | many | TRBJ1-1 | TRBV5-1 | TGCGCCAGCAGCCATACAGGGATGAACACTGAAGCTTTCTTT | CASSHTGMNTEAFF
. | many | TRBJ2-1 | TRBV20-1 | TGCAGTGTCAGGGAGGACGGTCTGGGCAATGAGCAGTTCTTC | CSVREDGLGNEQFF
. | many | TRBJ1-5 | TRBV6-5 | TGTGCCAGCAGTTACTCGATATCTCAGCCCCAGCATTTT | CASSYSISQPQHF
. | . | TRBJ2-5 | TRBV5-1 | TGCGCCAGCAGCTTGCCCTCCTCAGAGACCCAGTACTTC | CASSLPSSETQYF
. | many | TRBJ1-1 | TRBV5-1 | TGCGCCAGCAGCACCTCAAGGAACACTGAAGCTTTCTTT | CASSTSRNTEAFF
TRBD1 | many | TRBJ1-3 | TRBV10-3 | TGTGCCATCAGGACAGGGGGCGGTGAATCTGGAAACACCATATATTTT | CAIRTGGGESGNTIYF
. | many | TRBJ1-6 | TRBV25-1 | TGTGCCAGCAGGATCCTAGGGGATTCACCCCTCCACTTT | CASRILGDSPLHF
. | . | TRBJ2-6 | TRBV11-2 | TGTGCCAGCAGCTCACCACGGACCTTGCCATCAGCTGGGGCCAACGTCCTGACTTTC | CASSSPRTLPSAGANVLTF
. | many | TRBJ1-2 | TRBV3-1 | TGTGCCAGCAGCCCGACGGTAGGGGAGGGTGGCTACACCTTC | CASSPTVGEGGYTF
TRBD2 | many | TRBJ2-7 | TRBV29-1 | TGCAGCGTTGATACTACCGGGACTAGAAACGAGCAGTACTTC | CSVDTTGTRNEQYF
TRBD1 | many | TRBJ2-1 | TRBV27 | TGTGCCAGCAGTTATCGTGACAGGGGGCGCGCCTACAATGAGCAGTTCTTC | CASSYRDRGRAYNEQFF
. | many | TRBJ2-2 | TRBV12-3/TRBV12-4 | TGTGCCAGCAGTTTACTAGCCGGGGAGCTGTTTTTT | CASSLLAGELFF
TRBD2 | many | TRBJ2-3 | TRBV5-1 | TGCGCCAGCAGCTTGGGACTAGCGGGAACAGATACGCAGTATTTT | CASSLGLAGTDTQYF
. | few | TRBJ2-7 | TRBV6-6 | TGTGCCACCAGTAGTCAGGATTACGAGCAGTACTTC | CATSSQDYEQYF
. | . | TRBJ1-2 | TRBV5-5 | TGTGCCAGCAGCTTGACGGCGGCCAGCACCTTC | CASSLTAASTF
. | many | TRBJ2-7 | TRBV5-1 | TGCGCCAGCAGCAGCATGGGAGTAGGGAGGAACGAGCAGTACTTC | CASSSMGVGRNEQYF
. | many | TRBJ1-6 | TRBV11-2 | TGTGCCAGCAGCCAGACAGCGGGTTATAATTCACCCCTCCACTTT | CASSQTAGYNSPLHF
. | . | TRBJ2-3 | TRBV18 | TGTGCCAGCTCAGAACGGGATACGCAGTATTTT | CASSERDTQYF
. | many | TRBJ2-3 | TRBV15 | TGTGCCACCAGCAGGGGAATCTCGGGTGATACGCAGTATTTT | CATSRGISGDTQYF